The 29 T cell receptor beta chains in this list originate from one sample, sequenced in a study of T cells in Graves' hyperthyroidism and ophthalmopathy. Amplification yielded TCR beta CDR3 regions, with RNA transcripts as the source. Primed by the HTBI set, a first-round RT-PCR was run on the TCR CDR3. In TCRdb, the multiplex PCR reads were re-called with MiXCR into one record per CDR3 protein. This table holds more than 350,000 distinct CDR3 sequences, roughly 15% found once. The sequenced material came from blood. The receptors were sampled from a woman aged 55-70 years with Graves' ophthalmopathy.

In DNA form, the CDR3 reads TGCAGTGGGATACCCGGGACGGCGTTATCTGAAAAACTGTTTTTT. Translating gives CSGIPGTALSEKLFF. V is TRBV20-1 and J is TRBJ1-4; possible D gene TRBD1, 5 bases. Trimming left V 7 bases short and J 7 bases short, with 22 bases between. Germline V gene lookup returns CDR1 DFQATT and CDR2 SNEGSKA (reference sequence). The CDR3 runs 15 residues.

This clonotype appeared many times. This chain connects TRBV5-1 to TRBJ2-2, with 9 bases matching TRBD2. With V trimmed by 5 bases and J by 3 bases, 8 bases remained unmatched. This CDR3 region has 16 residues. The V gene's germline CDR1 is SGHRS and CDR2 YFSETQ. CDR3 protein: CASRSLREGYTGELFF. In DNA form, the CDR3 reads TGCGCCAGCAGGTCCCTGCGGGAGGGATACACCGGGGAGCTGTTTTTT. Using reference TRBV5-1 and TRBJ2-2 for the parts outside the CDR3, the full variable domain is KAGVTQTPRYLIKTRGQQVTLSCSPISGHRSVSWYQQTPGQGLQFLFEYFSETQRNKGNFPGRFSGRQFSNSRSEMNVSTLELGDSALYLCASRSLREGYTGELFFGEGSRLTVL.

This clonotype was found a few times. The chain carries TRBV7-9 and TRBJ2-1; 9 bases map to TRBD2. The CDR3 covers 16 residues. V gave up 2 bases and J gave up 5 bases; unmatched junction bases: 7. The germline V gene has CDR1 SEHNR and CDR2 FQNEAQ (reference sequence). The CDR3 DNA is TGTGCCAGCAGCTTATTTAGCGGGAGAGTCGACAATGAGCAGTTCTTC. This sequence encodes CASSLFSGRVDNEQFF.

Ten or more counts support this clonotype. The genes are TRBV28 and TRBJ2-1; D perhaps matches TRBD1 (6 bases). The length of the CDR3 is 16 residues. Trimming cost V 2 bases and J 6 bases, with 17 bases left between them. Per germline, CDR1 MDHEN and CDR2 SYDVKM. The CDR3 nucleotides read TGTGCCAGCAGTTTACCGCAGGGGCGCGAGGGCAATGAGCAGTTCTTC. It yields the protein CASSLPQGREGNEQFF.

This clonotype was counted a few times. The chain carries TRBV6-1 and TRBJ1-5, with TRBD1 matching over 7 bases. The CDR3 has 15 residues. Germline loops: CDR1 MNHNS, CDR2 SASEGT. Losses at the gene ends were 5 bases for V and 4 bases for J; bases not matched to a gene: 8. The chain's CDR3 is CASSKRDSWNQPQHF. The CDR3 bases are TGTGCCAGCAGTAAAAGGGACAGTTGGAATCAGCCCCAGCATTTT.

V gene TRBV4-1 combines with J gene TRBJ2-3, with 11 bases that match TRBD2. The germline CDR1 and CDR2 sequences are MGHRA and YSYEKL. The V and J ends lost 0 bases and 5 bases, in that order; junction bases with no gene match: 7. This CDR3 region has 17 residues. The CDR3 sequence: CASSQDLLAGEVDTQYF. The CDR3 DNA follows: TGCGCCAGCAGCCAAGATTTACTAGCGGGGGAGGTAGATACGCAGTATTTT.

Note on this clonotype: The germline gene is not matched at one end of the junction; a read error may be the cause. The CDR3 loop reads CAASDSQRRTSGGNEQFF. The CDR3 coding sequence is TGTGCCGCCAGTGATTCTCAACGTAGGACTAGCGGAGGTAATGAGCAGTTCTTC. The chain couples TRBV24-1 to TRBJ2-1; TRBD2 agrees at 10 bases. CDR1 and CDR2 from the germline V gene are KGHDR and SFDVKD. The CDR3 extends over 18 amino acids.

Only a few counts were recorded for this clonotype. A much larger clone sits a single nucleotide away, making a read error possible. The chain combines TRBV5-1 with TRBJ2-1, with D tentatively TRBD1 (6 bases). The CDR3 loop spans 13 amino acids. Germline lookup yields CDR1 SGHRS and CDR2 YFSETQ. V was clipped by 6 bases and J by 5 bases, with 12 bases between them. In nucleotides, the CDR3 is TGCGCCAGCAACAAGGACAGACACAATGAGCAGTTCTTC. Translating it yields CASNKDRHNEQFF.

This clonotype has at least ten counts. The chain employs TRBV20-1 and TRBJ2-2, with D tentatively TRBD2 (5 bases). V was clipped by 4 bases and J by 1 base, with 10 bases between them. This CDR3 region has 14 residues. Per the germline V gene, CDR1 is DFQATT and CDR2 is SNEGSKA (reference sequence). This CDR3 reads CSATAAGNTGELFF. The CDR3 nucleotides read TGCAGTGCTACGGCGGCGGGGAACACCGGGGAGCTGTTTTTT.

This clonotype has a count of ten or more. The V gene is TRBV12-3 or TRBV12-4, the J gene TRBJ2-5, with TRBD1 identical over 7 bases. The CDR3 consists of 14 residues. Trimming removed 4 bases from V and 5 bases from J; junction bases left unmatched: 7. The CDR3, as DNA: TGTGCCAGCAGTTCCTCAGACAGGGTTGAGACCCAGTACTTC. Amino acid sequence: CASSSSDRVETQYF.

This clonotype was detected many times. The chain couples TRBV20-1 to TRBJ1-5; D is undetermined. Germline CDR1 reads DFQATT; CDR2 reads SNEGSKA (reference sequence). The V end lost 1 base, the J end lost 5 bases, and 21 bases lay between the germline ends. This CDR3 comprises 17 residues. CDR3 nucleotides: TGCAGTGCTAGAGTAGGAACGGACCCCCGATTCTATCAGCCCCAGCATTTT. This codes for CSARVGTDPRFYQPQHF.

This clonotype was recorded many times. The V gene is TRBV3-1, the J gene TRBJ1-2; tentatively, D is TRBD1 (5 bases). V was pared by 0 bases and J by 3 bases, with 8 bases between. Germline CDR1 and CDR2: LGHDT and YNNKEL (reference sequence). The CDR3 runs 14 residues. Here the CDR3 reads CASSQEGLDYGYTF. CDR3 DNA: TGTGCCAGCAGCCAAGAGGGACTTGACTATGGCTACACCTTC.

The table lists this clonotype with many counts. The chain employs TRBV2 and TRBJ1-3, with a possible D match to TRBD1 (5 bases). Germline values: CDR1 SNHLY, CDR2 FYNNEI. This CDR3 region has 14 residues. Trimming shortened V by 4 bases and J by 2 bases, and 9 bases separated the two germline ends. DNA of the CDR3: TGTGCCAGCAGTGGTCCCAGGGCTGGAAACACCATATATTTT. Residues: CASSGPRAGNTIYF.

This clonotype was observed a few times. This CDR3 reads CASSLEQGYEQYF. For the CDR3, the DNA is TGCGCCAGCAGCTTGGAGCAGGGATACGAGCAGTACTTC. This chain uses TRBV5-1 with TRBJ2-7; maybe TRBD1 (5 bases). The CDR3 consists of 13 residues. Germline assignment: CDR1 SGHRS and CDR2 YFSETQ. V was shortened by 0 bases and J by 4 bases, with 8 bases between the two germline ends.

This clonotype occurred many times. CDR3 region: CASSLVLAGGHQETQYF. CDR3 in DNA: TGTGCCAGCAGCTTAGTCCTAGCGGGAGGCCACCAAGAGACCCAGTACTTC. The chain couples TRBV7-8 to TRBJ2-5; 11 bases align to TRBD2. Germline V lookup: CDR1 SGHVS, CDR2 FQNEAQ. The CDR3 extends over 17 amino acids. Trimming took 1 base from V and 0 from J; bases not matched to a gene: 4.

This clonotype came up many times. The rearrangement links TRBV3-1 to TRBJ2-1; the D gene is possibly TRBD2 (5 bases). The V and J ends lost 4 bases and 10 bases respectively, with 11 bases between them. Germline V gene data show CDR1 as LGHDT and CDR2 as YNNKEL (reference sequence). The CDR3 totals 12 residues. The CDR3 spells CASSPNRGEQFF. In nucleotides, the CDR3 is TGTGCCAGCAGCCCCAATCGAGGGGAGCAGTTCTTC.

This clonotype was observed a few times. The chain carries TRBV27 and TRBJ2-1, with 12 bases that match TRBD2. Per germline, CDR1 MNHEY and CDR2 SMNVEV (reference sequence). The CDR3 sequence is 15 residues long. V gave up 6 bases and J gave up 12 bases; unmatched junction bases: 12. Here the CDR3 DNA reads TGTGCCAGCAGCTCTCGGGCTAGCGGGAGGGAAGGGCAGTTCTTC. This codes for CASSSRASGREGQFF.

This clonotype was recorded a few times. The V gene is TRBV19, the J gene TRBJ1-5, with 9 nucleotides matching TRBD1. The V and J ends lost 4 bases and 3 bases, in that order; junction bases with no gene match: 4. In germline, CDR1 is LNHDA, CDR2 SQIVND (reference sequence). The CDR3 length is 15 residues. This CDR3 reads CASSKGQGPNQPQHF. DNA for the CDR3: TGTGCCAGTAGTAAGGGACAGGGCCCCAATCAGCCCCAGCATTTT.

As concerns this clonotype: A much more abundant neighbour one base away suggests this may be a read error. The chain couples TRBV6-1 to TRBJ1-2, with D possibly TRBD1 on 5 matching bases. This CDR3 spans 11 amino acids. In germline, CDR1 is MNHNS, CDR2 SASEGT. The CDR3 loop reads CVSSDSYGYTF. CDR3 sequence (DNA): TGTGTCAGCAGCGACAGTTATGGCTACACCTTC.

This chain links TRBV7-8 with TRBJ2-1; 12 bases align to TRBD2. This CDR3 has 17 residues. Germline V lookup: CDR1 SGHVS, CDR2 FQNEAQ. The ends lost 5 bases at V and 3 bases at J; junction bases unmatched: 8. CDR3 loop: CASSPRLAGEFYNEQFF. The CDR3 DNA reads as TGTGCCAGCAGCCCCCGACTAGCGGGAGAGTTCTACAATGAGCAGTTCTTC. Based on the CDR3 plus reference TRBV7-8 and TRBJ2-1, the full variable domain is GAGVSQSPRYKVAKRGQDVALRCDPISGHVSLFWYQQALGQGPEFLTYFQNEAQLDKSGLPSDRFFAERPEGSVSTLKIQRTQQEDSAVYLCASSPRLAGEFYNEQFFGPGTRLTVL.

This clonotype has more than one count but fewer than ten. This may come from a read error, since a much larger clone is one base off. The chain carries TRBV11-3 and TRBJ2-1; TRBD2 matches 9 bases. V lost 7 bases, J lost 6 bases, and 10 bases stayed unmatched. Per the germline V gene, CDR1 is SGHNT and CDR2 is YENEEA. This CDR3 has 15 amino acids. CDR3 bases: TGTGCCAGCACCTCCGGGACTAGCCTGAGCAATGAGCAGTTCTTC. Translating it yields CASTSGTSLSNEQFF.

The V and J genes are TRBV6-1 and TRBJ1-5, with a possible D match to TRBD1 (6 bases). Per the germline V gene, CDR1 is MNHNS and CDR2 is SASEGT. Trimming left V 6 bases short and J 7 bases short, with 16 bases between. The length of the CDR3 is 14 residues. The CDR3 nucleotides are TGTGCCAGCAGCCCCATGGGGGCCAGACAGCCCCAGCATTTT. As protein: CASSPMGARQPQHF.

The sample holds many counts of this clonotype. This chain links TRBV5-6 with TRBJ2-4; possibly TRBD1 or TRBD2 for D (6 bases each). Trimming cost V 5 bases and J 7 bases, with 16 bases left between them. CDR1 SGHDT and CDR2 YYEEEE come from the germline V gene. The CDR3 is made up of 14 amino acids. CDR3 sequence: CASRQQGGGNIQYF. CDR3 sequence (DNA): TGTGCCAGCAGACAACAGGGTGGAGGGAACATTCAGTACTTC.

This clonotype was observed a few times. The chain joins TRBV3-1 to TRBJ2-2; no clear D gene. The CDR3 has 14 amino acids. Between the trimmed V and J ends, which lost 4 bases and 7 bases, there was a span of 13 bases. Germline V CDR1 and CDR2: LGHDT, YNNKEL (reference sequence). The CDR3 here is CASSPFVVGGELFF. CDR3 nucleotides: TGTGCCAGCAGCCCTTTCGTGGTCGGCGGGGAGCTGTTTTTT.

This sequence joins TRBV10-3 and TRBJ2-4; perhaps TRBD1 as D (6 bases). The CDR3 spans 15 residues. V was trimmed by 3 bases and J by 1 base, leaving 10 bases between them. Germline V lookup: CDR1 ENHRY, CDR2 SYGVKD. DNA of the CDR3: TGTGCCATCAGTGAACCAGGGGCGGCCAAAAACATTCAGTACTTC. Its translation: CAISEPGAAKNIQYF.

The rearrangement uses TRBV28 and TRBJ1-5, with D possibly TRBD1 on 6 matching bases. V dropped 6 bases and J dropped 3 bases, with 15 bases sitting between them. CDR3 length: 15 residues. Germline values: CDR1 MDHEN, CDR2 SYDVKM. This CDR3 reads CASSPTGKSNQPQHF. The CDR3 nucleotides read TGTGCCAGCAGCCCGACAGGAAAATCCAATCAGCCCCAGCATTTT.

There are many counts of this clonotype. V and J are TRBV20-1 and TRBJ2-1; TRBD1 aligns across 10 bases. The CDR3 runs 14 residues. From germline, CDR1 is DFQATT and CDR2 SNEGSKA (reference sequence). J lost 5 bases, V lost 1 base, and 2 bases had no gene match. CDR3 sequence reads: CSARGQGANNEQFF. CDR3 nucleotide sequence: TGCAGTGCTAGAGGACAGGGGGCCAACAATGAGCAGTTCTTC.

This clonotype was detected ten times or more. This rearrangement joins TRBV5-1 to TRBJ2-7; 9 bases are shared with TRBD2. The CDR3 contains 13 residues. Trimming removed 5 bases from V and 5 bases from J; junction bases left unmatched: 5. Germline assignment: CDR1 SGHRS and CDR2 YFSETQ. In DNA form, the CDR3 reads TGCGCCAGCAGTCGAGTAGCGGGAGACGAGCAGTACTTC. This gives the protein CASSRVAGDEQYF. Filled out from reference TRBV5-1 and TRBJ2-7, the complete variable domain reads KAGVTQTPRYLIKTRGQQVTLSCSPISGHRSVSWYQQTPGQGLQFLFEYFSETQRNKGNFPGRFSGRQFSNSRSEMNVSTLELGDSALYLCASSRVAGDEQYFGPGTRLTVT.

The rearrangement joins TRBV6-1 to TRBJ1-2, with unresolved D. CDR3 size: 15 residues. Germline assignment: CDR1 MNHNS and CDR2 SASEGT. Trimming shortened V by 5 bases and J by 0 bases, and 13 bases separated the two germline ends. The CDR3, as DNA: TGTGCCAGCAGTCGAAACTCTCACGCTAACTATGGCTACACCTTC. It codes for CASSRNSHANYGYTF.